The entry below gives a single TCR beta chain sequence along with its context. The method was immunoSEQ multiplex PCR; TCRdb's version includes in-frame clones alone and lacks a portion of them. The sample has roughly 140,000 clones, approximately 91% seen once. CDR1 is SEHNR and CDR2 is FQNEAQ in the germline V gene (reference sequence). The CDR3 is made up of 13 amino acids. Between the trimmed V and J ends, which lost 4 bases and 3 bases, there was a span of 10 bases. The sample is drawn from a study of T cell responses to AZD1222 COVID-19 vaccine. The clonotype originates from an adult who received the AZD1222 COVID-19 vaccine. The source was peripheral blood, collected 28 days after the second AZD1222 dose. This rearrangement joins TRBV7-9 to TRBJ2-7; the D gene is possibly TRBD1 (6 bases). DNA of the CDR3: TGTGCCAGCAGCTCACAGGGTTTCTACGAGCAGTACTTC. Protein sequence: CASSSQGFYEQYF.